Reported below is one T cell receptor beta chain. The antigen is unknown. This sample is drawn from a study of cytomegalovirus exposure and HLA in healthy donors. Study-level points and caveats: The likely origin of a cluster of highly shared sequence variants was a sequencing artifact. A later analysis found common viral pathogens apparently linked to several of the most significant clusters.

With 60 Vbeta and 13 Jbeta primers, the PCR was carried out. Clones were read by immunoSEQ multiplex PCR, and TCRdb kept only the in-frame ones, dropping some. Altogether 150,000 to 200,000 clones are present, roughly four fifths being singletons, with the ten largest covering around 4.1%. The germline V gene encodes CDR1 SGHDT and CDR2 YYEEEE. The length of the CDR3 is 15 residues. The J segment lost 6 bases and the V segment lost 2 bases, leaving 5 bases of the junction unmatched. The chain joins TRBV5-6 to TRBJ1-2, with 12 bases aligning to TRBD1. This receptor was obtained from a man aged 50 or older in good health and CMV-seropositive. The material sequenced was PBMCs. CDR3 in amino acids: CASSFGTGGAHGYTF. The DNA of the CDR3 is TGTGCCAGCAGCTTCGGGACAGGGGGCGCCCATGGCTACACCTTC. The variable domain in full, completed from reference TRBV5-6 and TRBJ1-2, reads DAGVTQSPTHLIKTRGQQVTLRCSPKSGHDTVSWYQQALGQGPQFIFQYYEEEERQRGNFPDRFSGHQFPNYSSELNVNALLLGDSALYLCASSFGTGGAHGYTFGSGTRLTVV.